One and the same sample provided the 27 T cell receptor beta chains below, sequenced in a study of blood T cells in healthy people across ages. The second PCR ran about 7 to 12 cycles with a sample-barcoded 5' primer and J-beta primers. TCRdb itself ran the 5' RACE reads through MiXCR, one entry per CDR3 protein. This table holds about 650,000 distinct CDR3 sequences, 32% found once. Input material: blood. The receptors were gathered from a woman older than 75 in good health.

The CDR3: CAISESGTRLTDTQYF. The CDR3 coding sequence is TGTGCCATCAGTGAGTCCGGGACTAGACTCACAGATACGCAGTATTTT. The genes are TRBV10-3 and TRBJ2-3, with TRBD2 matching 8 bases. CDR3 size: 16 residues. CDR1 is ENHRY, CDR2 SYGVKD, per germline. J gave up 2 bases and V 0 bases, and 4 bases lay outside the gene matches.

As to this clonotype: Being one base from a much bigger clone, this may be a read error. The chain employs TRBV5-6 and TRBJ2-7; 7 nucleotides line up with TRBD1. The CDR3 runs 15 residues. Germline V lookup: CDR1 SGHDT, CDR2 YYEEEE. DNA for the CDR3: TGTGCCAGCAGCTCCATATTGACAGGGAGCCACGAGCGGTACTTC. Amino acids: CASSSILTGSHERYF.

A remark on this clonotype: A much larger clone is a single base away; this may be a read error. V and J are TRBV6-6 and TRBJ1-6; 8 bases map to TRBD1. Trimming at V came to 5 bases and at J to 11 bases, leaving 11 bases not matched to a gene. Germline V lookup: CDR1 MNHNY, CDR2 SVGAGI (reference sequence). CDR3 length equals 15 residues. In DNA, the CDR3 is TGTGCCAGCAGTGACGGGACCGACAGGGGTCCACCCCTCCACTTT. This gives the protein CASSDGTDRGPPLHF.

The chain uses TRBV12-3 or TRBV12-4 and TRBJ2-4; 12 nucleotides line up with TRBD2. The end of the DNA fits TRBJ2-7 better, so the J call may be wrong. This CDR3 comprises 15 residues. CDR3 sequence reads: CASSSILAGGYEQYF. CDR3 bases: TGTGCCAGCAGTTCCATACTAGCGGGGGGCTACGAGCAGTACTTC.

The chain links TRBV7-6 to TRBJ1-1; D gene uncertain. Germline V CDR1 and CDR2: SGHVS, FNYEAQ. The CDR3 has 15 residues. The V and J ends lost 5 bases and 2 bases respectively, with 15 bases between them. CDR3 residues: CASSQTIGLNTEAFF. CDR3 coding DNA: TGTGCCAGCAGCCAAACCATCGGGCTCAACACTGAAGCTTTCTTT.

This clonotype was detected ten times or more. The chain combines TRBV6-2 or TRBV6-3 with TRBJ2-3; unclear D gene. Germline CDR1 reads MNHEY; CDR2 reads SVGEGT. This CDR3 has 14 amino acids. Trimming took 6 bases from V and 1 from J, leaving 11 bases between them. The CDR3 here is CASSDDRGTDTQYF. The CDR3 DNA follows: TGTGCCAGCAGCGACGATCGGGGCACAGATACGCAGTATTTT.

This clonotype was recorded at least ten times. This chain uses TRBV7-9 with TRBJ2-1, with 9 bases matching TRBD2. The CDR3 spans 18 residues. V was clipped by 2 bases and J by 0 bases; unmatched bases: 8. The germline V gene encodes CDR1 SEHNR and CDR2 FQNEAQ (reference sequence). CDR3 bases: TGTGCCAGCAGCTTAAAAGCGGGGGGCCGTAGCTCCTACAATGAGCAGTTCTTC. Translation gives CASSLKAGGRSSYNEQFF.

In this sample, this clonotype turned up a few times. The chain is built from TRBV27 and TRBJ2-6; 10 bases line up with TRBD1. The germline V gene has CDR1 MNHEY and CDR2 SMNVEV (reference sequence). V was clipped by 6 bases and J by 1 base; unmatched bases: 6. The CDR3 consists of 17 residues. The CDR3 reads CASRRDRGISGANVLTF. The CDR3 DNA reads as TGTGCCAGCAGGCGGGACAGGGGCATATCTGGGGCCAACGTCCTGACTTTC.

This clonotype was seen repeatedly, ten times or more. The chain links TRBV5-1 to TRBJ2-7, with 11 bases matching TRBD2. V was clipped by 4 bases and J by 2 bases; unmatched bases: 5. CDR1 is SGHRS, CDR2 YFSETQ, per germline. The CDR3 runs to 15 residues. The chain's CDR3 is CASSAYSGGAYEQYF. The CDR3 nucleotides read TGCGCCAGCAGCGCTTATAGCGGGGGGGCCTACGAGCAGTACTTC.

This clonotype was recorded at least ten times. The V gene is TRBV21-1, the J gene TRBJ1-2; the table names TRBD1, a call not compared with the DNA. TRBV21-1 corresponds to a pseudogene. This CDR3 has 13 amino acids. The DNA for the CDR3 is TGTGCCAGTCACGTGGGGGGAAACTATGGCTACACCTTC. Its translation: CASHVGGNYGYTF.

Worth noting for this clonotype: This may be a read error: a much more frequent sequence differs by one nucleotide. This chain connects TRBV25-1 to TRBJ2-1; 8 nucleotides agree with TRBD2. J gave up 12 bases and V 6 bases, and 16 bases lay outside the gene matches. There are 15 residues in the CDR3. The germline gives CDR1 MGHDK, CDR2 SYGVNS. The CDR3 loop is CASRFAGGPYSAQFF. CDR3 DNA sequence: TGTGCCAGCAGATTCGCGGGGGGTCCTTACAGTGCGCAGTTCTTC.

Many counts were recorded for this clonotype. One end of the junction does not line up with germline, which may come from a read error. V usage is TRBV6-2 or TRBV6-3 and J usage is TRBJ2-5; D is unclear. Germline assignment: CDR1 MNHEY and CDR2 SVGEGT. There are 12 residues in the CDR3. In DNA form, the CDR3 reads TGTGCCAGCAGCCACAATCAAGAGATCCAGTACTTC. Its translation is CASSHNQEIQYF.

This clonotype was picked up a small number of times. The CDR3 reads CASSEWGGVTEAFF. Written as DNA, the CDR3 is TGTGCCAGCAGTGAATGGGGGGGCGTCACTGAAGCTTTCTTT. The chain carries TRBV6-1 and TRBJ1-1; a possible D gene is TRBD1 (6 bases). The CDR3 sequence is 14 residues long. Germline CDR1 MNHNS, CDR2 SASEGT. Trimming pared 2 bases from V and 4 bases from J, leaving 11 bases between.

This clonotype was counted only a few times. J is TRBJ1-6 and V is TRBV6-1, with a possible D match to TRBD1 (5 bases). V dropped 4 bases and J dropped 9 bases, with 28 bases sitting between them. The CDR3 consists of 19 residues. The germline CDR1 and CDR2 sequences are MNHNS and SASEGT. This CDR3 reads CASSGPPGPRRKEFSPLHF. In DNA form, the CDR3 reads TGTGCCAGCAGTGGACCCCCGGGACCGCGCCGAAAGGAGTTTTCACCCCTCCACTTT.

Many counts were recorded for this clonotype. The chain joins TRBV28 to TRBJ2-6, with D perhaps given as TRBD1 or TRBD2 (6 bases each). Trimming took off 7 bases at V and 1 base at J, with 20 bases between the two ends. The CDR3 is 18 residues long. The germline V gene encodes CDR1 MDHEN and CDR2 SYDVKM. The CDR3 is CASNLLGGKGSGANVLTF. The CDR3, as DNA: TGTGCCAGCAACCTCCTAGGGGGGAAAGGGTCTGGGGCCAACGTCCTGACTTTC.

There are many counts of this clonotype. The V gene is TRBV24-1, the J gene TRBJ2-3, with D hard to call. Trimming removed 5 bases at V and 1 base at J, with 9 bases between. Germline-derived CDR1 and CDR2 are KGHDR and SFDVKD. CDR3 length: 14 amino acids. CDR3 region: CATSASSRTDTQYF. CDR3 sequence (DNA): TGTGCCACCAGTGCATCCAGCCGCACAGATACGCAGTATTTT.

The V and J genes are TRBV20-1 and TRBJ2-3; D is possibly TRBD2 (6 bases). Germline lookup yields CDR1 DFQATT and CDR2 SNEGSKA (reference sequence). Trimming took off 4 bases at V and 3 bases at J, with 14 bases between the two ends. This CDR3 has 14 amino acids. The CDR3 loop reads CSATSVSSTDTQYF. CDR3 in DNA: TGCAGTGCTACTAGCGTTAGTAGTACAGATACGCAGTATTTT.

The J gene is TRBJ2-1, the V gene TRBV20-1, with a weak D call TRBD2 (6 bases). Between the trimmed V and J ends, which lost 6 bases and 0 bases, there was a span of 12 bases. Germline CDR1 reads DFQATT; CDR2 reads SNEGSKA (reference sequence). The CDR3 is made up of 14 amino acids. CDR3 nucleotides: TGCAGTGCCCCCCGACTAGACTCCTACAATGAGCAGTTCTTC. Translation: CSAPRLDSYNEQFF.

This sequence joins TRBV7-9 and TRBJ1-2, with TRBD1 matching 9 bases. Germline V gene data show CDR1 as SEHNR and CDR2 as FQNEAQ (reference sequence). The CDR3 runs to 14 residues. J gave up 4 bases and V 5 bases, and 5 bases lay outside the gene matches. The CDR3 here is CASSADRGPYGYTF. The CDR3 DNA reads TGTGCCAGCAGCGCGGACAGGGGCCCCTATGGCTACACCTTC. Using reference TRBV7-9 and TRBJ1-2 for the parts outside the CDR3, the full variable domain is DTGVSQNPRHKITKRGQNVTFRCDPISEHNRLYWYRQTLGQGPEFLTYFQNEAQLEKSRLLSDRFSAERPKGSFSTLEIQRTEQGDSAMYLCASSADRGPYGYTFGSGTRLTVV.

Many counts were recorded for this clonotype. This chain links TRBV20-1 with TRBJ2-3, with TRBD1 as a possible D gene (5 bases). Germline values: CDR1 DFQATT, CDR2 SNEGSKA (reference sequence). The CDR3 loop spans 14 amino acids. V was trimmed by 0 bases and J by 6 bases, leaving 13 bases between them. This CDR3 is CSARDSPGLDTQYF. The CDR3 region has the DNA TGCAGTGCTAGAGACAGTCCAGGGCTGGATACGCAGTATTTT.

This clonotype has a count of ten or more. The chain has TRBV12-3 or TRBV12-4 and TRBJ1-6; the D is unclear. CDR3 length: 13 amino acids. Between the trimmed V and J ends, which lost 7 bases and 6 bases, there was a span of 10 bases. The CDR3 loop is CASTLAANSPLHF. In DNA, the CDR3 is TGTGCCAGCACCCTGGCCGCTAATTCACCCCTCCACTTT.

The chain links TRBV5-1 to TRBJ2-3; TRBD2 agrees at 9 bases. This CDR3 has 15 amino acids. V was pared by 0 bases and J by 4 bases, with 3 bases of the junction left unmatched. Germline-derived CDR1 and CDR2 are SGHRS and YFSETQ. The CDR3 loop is CASSLEGLAPDTQYF. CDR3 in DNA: TGCGCCAGCAGCTTGGAGGGACTAGCTCCAGATACGCAGTATTTT. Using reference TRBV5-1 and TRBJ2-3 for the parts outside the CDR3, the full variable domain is KAGVTQTPRYLIKTRGQQVTLSCSPISGHRSVSWYQQTPGQGLQFLFEYFSETQRNKGNFPGRFSGRQFSNSRSEMNVSTLELGDSALYLCASSLEGLAPDTQYFGPGTRLTVL.

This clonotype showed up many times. DNA for the CDR3: TGTGCCAGCAGCTCAAGAGGACAGGGAAGCGTCGAGCAGTACTTC. It yields the protein CASSSRGQGSVEQYF. This chain uses TRBV12-3 or TRBV12-4 with TRBJ2-7; 8 bases align to TRBD1. The junction had 13 bases not matched to a gene; V was cut back by 6 bases and J by 6 bases. This CDR3 comprises 15 residues.

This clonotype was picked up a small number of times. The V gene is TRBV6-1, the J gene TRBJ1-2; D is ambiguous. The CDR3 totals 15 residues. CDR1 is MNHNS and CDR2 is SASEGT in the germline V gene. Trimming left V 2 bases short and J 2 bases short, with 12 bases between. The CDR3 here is CASSESGSRNYGYTF. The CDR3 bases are TGTGCCAGCAGTGAAAGTGGCAGCCGCAACTATGGCTACACCTTC.

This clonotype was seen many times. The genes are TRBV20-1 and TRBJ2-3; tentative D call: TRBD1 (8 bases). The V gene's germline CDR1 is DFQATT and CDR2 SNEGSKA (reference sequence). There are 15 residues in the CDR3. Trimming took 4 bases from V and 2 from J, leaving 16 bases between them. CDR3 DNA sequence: TGCAGTGCTAATGACAGGGGACTAAACACAGATACGCAGTATTTT. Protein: CSANDRGLNTDTQYF.

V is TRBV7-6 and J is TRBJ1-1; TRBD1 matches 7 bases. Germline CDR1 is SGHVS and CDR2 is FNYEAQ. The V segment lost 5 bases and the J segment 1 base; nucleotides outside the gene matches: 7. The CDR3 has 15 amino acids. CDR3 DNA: TGTGCCAGCAGCCTCCGACAGGGCTCGAACACTGAAGCTTTCTTT. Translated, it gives CASSLRQGSNTEAFF.

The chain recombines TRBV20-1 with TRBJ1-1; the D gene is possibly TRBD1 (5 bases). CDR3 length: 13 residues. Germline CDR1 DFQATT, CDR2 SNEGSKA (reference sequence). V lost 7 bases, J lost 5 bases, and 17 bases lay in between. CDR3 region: CSGPGPTRTEAFF. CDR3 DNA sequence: TGCAGTGGGCCGGGGCCAACGCGGACTGAAGCTTTCTTT.